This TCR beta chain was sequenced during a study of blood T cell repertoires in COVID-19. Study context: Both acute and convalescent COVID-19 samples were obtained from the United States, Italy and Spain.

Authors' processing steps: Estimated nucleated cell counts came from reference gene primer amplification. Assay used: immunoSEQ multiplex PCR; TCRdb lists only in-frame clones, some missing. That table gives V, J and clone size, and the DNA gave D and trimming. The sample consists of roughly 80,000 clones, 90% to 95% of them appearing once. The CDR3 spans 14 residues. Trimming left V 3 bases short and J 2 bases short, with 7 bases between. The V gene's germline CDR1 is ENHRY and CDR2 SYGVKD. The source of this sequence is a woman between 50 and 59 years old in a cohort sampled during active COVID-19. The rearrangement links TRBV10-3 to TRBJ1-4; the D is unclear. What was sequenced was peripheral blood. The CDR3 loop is CAISEGGTNEKLFF. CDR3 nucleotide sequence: TGTGCCATCAGTGAAGGCGGGACTAATGAAAAACTGTTTTTT.